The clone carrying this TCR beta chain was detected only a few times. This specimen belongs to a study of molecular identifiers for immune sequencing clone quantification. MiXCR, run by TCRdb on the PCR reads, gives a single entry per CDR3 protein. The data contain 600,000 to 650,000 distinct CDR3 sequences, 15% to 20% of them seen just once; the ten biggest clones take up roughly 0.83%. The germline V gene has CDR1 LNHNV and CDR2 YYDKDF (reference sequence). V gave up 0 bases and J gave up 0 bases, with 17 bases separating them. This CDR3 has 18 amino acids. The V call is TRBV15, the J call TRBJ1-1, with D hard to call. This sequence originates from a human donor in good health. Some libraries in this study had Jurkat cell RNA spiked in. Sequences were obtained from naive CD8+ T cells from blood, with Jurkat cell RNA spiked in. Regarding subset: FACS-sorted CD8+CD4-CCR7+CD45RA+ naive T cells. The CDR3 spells CATSRDMGGSVVNTEAFF. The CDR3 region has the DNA TGTGCCACCAGCAGAGATATGGGAGGTAGCGTCGTGAACACTGAAGCTTTCTTT. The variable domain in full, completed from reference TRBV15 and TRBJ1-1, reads DAMVIQNPRYQVTQFGKPVTLSCSQTLNHNVMYWYQQKSSQAPKLLFHYYDKDFNNEADTPDNFQSRRPNTSFCFLDIRSPGLGDTAMYLCATSRDMGGSVVNTEAFFGQGTRLTVV.